The present T cell receptor (beta chain) was sequenced within a study of blood T cell repertoires in COVID-19. About the research overall: COVID-19 samples collected from the United States, Italy and Spain covered acute and convalescent phases. PBMCs, B-cell-depleted T cells, or T cells provided the cDNA or gDNA that made up the material.

As processed by the authors: The assay estimated nucleated cells by amplifying reference gene primers. The table came from immunoSEQ multiplex PCR; TCRdb's copy has only in-frame clones and leaves some out. V and J calls plus clone size are reproduced from that table; the DNA served to infer D and trimming. The table records about 180,000 clones, more than 75% of them present only once. V was shortened by 0 bases and J by 5 bases, with 12 bases between the two germline ends. This CDR3 spans 14 amino acids. Germline CDR1 SGHRS, CDR2 YFSETQ. The rearrangement uses TRBV5-1 and TRBJ2-7, with D tentatively TRBD1 (5 bases). What was sequenced was peripheral blood. The receptor was derived from a person aged 65 to 79 with COVID-19, enrolled during active disease. The CDR3 sequence: CASSLGQMANEQYF. The CDR3 DNA reads TGCGCCAGCAGCTTGGGACAGATGGCCAACGAGCAGTACTTC.